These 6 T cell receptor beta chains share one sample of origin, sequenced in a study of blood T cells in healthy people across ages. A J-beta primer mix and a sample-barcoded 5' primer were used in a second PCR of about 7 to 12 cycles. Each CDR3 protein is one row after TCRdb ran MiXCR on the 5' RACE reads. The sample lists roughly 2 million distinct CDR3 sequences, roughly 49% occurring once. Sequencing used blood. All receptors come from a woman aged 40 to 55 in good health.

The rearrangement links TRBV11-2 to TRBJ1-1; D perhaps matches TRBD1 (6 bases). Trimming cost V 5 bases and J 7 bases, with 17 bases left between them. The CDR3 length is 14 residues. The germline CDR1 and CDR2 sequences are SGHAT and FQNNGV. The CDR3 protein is CASSPSGGPREAFF. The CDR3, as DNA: TGTGCCAGCAGCCCGTCCGGGGGCCCGCGTGAAGCTTTCTTT.

This CDR3 is CASTGQGASGELFF. The CDR3 coding sequence is TGTGCCAGCACAGGACAGGGGGCGTCCGGGGAGCTGTTTTTT. The J gene is TRBJ2-2, the V gene TRBV9, with TRBD1 matching 11 bases. The CDR3 totals 14 residues. Germline V gene data show CDR1 as SGDLS and CDR2 as YYNGEE. J lost 6 bases, V lost 6 bases, and 4 bases had no gene match.

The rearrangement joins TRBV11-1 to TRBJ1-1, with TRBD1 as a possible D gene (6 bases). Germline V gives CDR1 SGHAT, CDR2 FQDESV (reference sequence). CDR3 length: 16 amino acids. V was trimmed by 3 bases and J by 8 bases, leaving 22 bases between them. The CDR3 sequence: CASSFGGGRTLKEAFF. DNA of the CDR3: TGTGCCAGCAGCTTCGGAGGGGGAAGAACCTTAAAAGAAGCTTTCTTT.

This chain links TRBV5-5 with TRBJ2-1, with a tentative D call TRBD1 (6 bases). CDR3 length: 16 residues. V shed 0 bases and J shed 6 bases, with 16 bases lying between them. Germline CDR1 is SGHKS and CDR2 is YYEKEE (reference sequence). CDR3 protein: CASSLVAGVVVNEQFF. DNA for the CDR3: TGTGCCAGCAGCTTGGTGGCAGGGGTAGTAGTCAATGAGCAGTTCTTC.

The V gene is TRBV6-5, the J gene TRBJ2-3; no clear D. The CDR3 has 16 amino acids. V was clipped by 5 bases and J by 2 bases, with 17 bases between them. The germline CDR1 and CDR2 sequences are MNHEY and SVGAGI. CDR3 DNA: TGTGCCAGCAGTAAACTAACGGACGGCGACACAGATACGCAGTATTTT. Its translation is CASSKLTDGDTDTQYF.

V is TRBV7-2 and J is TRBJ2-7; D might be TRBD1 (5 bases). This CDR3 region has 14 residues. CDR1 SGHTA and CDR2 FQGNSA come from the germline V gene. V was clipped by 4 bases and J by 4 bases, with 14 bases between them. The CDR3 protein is CASSSQRGFYEQYF. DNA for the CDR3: TGTGCCAGCAGCTCGCAAAGGGGATTTTACGAGCAGTACTTC.